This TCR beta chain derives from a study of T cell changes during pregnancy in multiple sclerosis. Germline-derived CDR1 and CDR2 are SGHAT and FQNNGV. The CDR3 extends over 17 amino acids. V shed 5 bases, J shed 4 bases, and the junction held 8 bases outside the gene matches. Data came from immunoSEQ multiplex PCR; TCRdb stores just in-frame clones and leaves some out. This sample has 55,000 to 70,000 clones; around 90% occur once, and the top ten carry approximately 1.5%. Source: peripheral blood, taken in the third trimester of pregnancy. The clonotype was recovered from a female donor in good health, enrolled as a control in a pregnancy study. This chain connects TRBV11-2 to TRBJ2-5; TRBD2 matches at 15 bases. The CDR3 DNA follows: TGTGCCAGCAGCCCCCGGACTAGCGGGGGGGCCCGAGAGACCCAGTACTTC. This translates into CASSPRTSGGARETQYF.